This TCR beta chain was captured in a study of CD8+ T cells in alopecia areata. As for the study in general: Affected scalp percentage set treated patients' severity scores.

This clone turned up a few times. Isolated RNA was reverse transcribed into cDNA used as the sequencing template. Some clones are missing from TCRdb's copy, which holds only in-frame ones; the method was immunoSEQ multiplex PCR. Found here are 90,000 to 150,000 clones, 53% of them singletons; the top ten hold roughly 0.5%. Germline-derived CDR1 and CDR2 are SGHRS and YFSETQ. The trim removed 0 bases at V and 2 bases at J, leaving 4 bases unmatched. The CDR3 is made up of 15 amino acids. Treatment in this sample: oral pan-JAK inhibitor, 5-10 mg twice daily. Source: CD4+ T cells sorted from blood, taken at week 4, from a patient treated with tofacitinib. The clonotype originates from a human donor with alopecia areata. The gene calls are TRBV5-1 and TRBJ1-1; 7 nucleotides agree with TRBD1. This CDR3 reads CASSLDEGANTEAFF. CDR3 in DNA: TGCGCCAGCAGCTTGGATGAGGGGGCCAACACTGAAGCTTTCTTT.